The 13 T cell receptor beta chains presented below share a single source sample, sequenced in a study of Ad26.COV2.S vaccination and SARS-CoV-2 variants. Repertoires were generated with immunoSEQ multiplex PCR, while TCRdb's copy carries only in-frame clones and drops some. Found here are about 440,000 clones, about 92% of them singletons; the top ten hold less than 5.5%. Indicated treatment: roughly 18 received Ad26.COV2.S at low or high dose, single or two shots; a few received placebo; per-sample allocation not given. The samples date from day 63 after the first vaccine or placebo injection. The source was peripheral blood, collected in a trial of Ad26.COV2.S vaccine versus placebo. The receptors were sampled from a person between 18 and 65 years old who received the Ad26.COV2.S COVID-19 vaccine or a placebo.

This chain links TRBV7-3 with TRBJ2-7; perhaps TRBD2 as D (6 bases). Trimming removed 0 bases at V and 5 bases at J, with 8 bases between. Germline CDR1 reads SGHTA; CDR2 reads FQGTGA. The CDR3 loop spans 13 amino acids. The CDR3 here is CASSLTRRDEQYF. In DNA form, the CDR3 reads TGTGCCAGCAGCTTAACGCGGAGGGACGAGCAGTACTTC. Full variable domain (outside the CDR3, taken from reference TRBV7-3 and TRBJ2-7): GAGVSQTPSNKVTEKGKYVELRCDPISGHTALYWYRQSLGQGPEFLIYFQGTGAADDSGLPNDRFFAVRPEGSVSTLKIQRTERGDSAVYLCASSLTRRDEQYFGPGTRLTVT.

V and J are TRBV19 and TRBJ2-7; perhaps TRBD2 as D (6 bases). This CDR3 has 14 residues. From germline, CDR1 is LNHDA and CDR2 SQIVND (reference sequence). Trimming removed 5 bases from V and 0 bases from J, with 11 bases in between. CDR3 amino acids: CASSSDGSSYEQYF. CDR3 sequence (DNA): TGTGCCAGTAGTTCCGACGGGAGCTCCTACGAGCAGTACTTC.

The table lists this clone with a few counts. The genes are TRBV27 and TRBJ2-2; 8 positions match TRBD2. The CDR3 has 15 amino acids. With V trimmed by 3 bases and J by 6 bases, 6 bases remained unmatched. Germline V lookup: CDR1 MNHEY, CDR2 SMNVEV (reference sequence). The CDR3, as DNA: TGTGCCAGCAGTTTCCTCTCTAGCGGGCCCGGGGAGCTGTTTTTT. Amino acids: CASSFLSSGPGELFF.

The chain links TRBV5-1 to TRBJ2-1; D is uncertain. In germline, CDR1 is SGHRS, CDR2 YFSETQ. The CDR3 contains 11 residues. Trimming left V 7 bases short and J 10 bases short, with 12 bases between. CDR3 protein: CASGSSGEQFF. CDR3 nucleotide sequence: TGCGCCAGCGGCTCCTCTGGCGAGCAGTTCTTC.

The J gene is TRBJ2-2, the V gene TRBV29-1; D is ambiguous. Germline CDR1 reads SQVTM; CDR2 reads ANQGSEA. The CDR3 is 15 residues long. Between the trimmed V and J ends, which lost 4 bases and 2 bases, there was a span of 14 bases. CDR3 nucleotide sequence: TGCAGCGTTGCTCTTTTCAACCTAAACACCGGGGAGCTGTTTTTT. It yields the protein CSVALFNLNTGELFF.

V usage is TRBV4-3 and J usage is TRBJ2-5, with TRBD1 as a possible D gene (5 bases). The ends were cut back, 0 bases at V and 5 bases at J, with 13 bases in the middle. Germline V CDR1 and CDR2: LGHNA, YSLEER. The CDR3 is made up of 15 amino acids. The CDR3 reads CASSQDSRAGETQYF. For the CDR3, the DNA is TGCGCCAGCAGCCAAGATAGTAGGGCAGGGGAGACCCAGTACTTC.

This clone was detected only once. The chain carries TRBV11-1 and TRBJ2-7; TRBD2 is a possible D gene (6 bases). V lost 1 base to trimming and J lost 2 bases, with 12 bases between them. Germline V gives CDR1 SGHAT, CDR2 FQDESV (reference sequence). The CDR3 extends over 15 amino acids. CDR3 amino acids: CASSLDRGWTYEQYF. The CDR3, as DNA: TGTGCCAGCAGCTTAGATCGGGGGTGGACCTACGAGCAGTACTTC.

For the CDR3, the DNA is TGCAGCGCCTTAGGGGTTGAGCAGTTCTTC. Translating it yields CSALGVEQFF. V and J are TRBV20-1 and TRBJ2-1; tentative D call: TRBD1 (5 bases). The CDR3 sequence is 10 residues long. CDR1 is DFQATT, CDR2 SNEGSKA, per germline (reference sequence).

The J gene is TRBJ1-6, the V gene TRBV27, with D unresolved. Deletions cut 5 bases from V and 10 bases from J, with 9 bases between. In germline, CDR1 is MNHEY, CDR2 SMNVEV (reference sequence). This CDR3 has 12 residues. This CDR3 reads CASSPPKSPLHF. In nucleotides, the CDR3 is TGTGCCAGCAGTCCGCCAAAATCACCCCTCCACTTT.

This clone has just a few counts. The J gene is TRBJ1-1, the V gene TRBV28; perhaps TRBD1 as D (6 bases). The V and J ends lost 7 bases and 4 bases respectively, with 16 bases between them. The CDR3 runs 14 residues. The germline CDR1 and CDR2 sequences are MDHEN and SYDVKM. CDR3 in DNA: TGTGCCAGCACCCGAGGGGGGTGGGGCACTGAAGCTTTCTTT. This codes for CASTRGGWGTEAFF.

This chain joins TRBV25-1 and TRBJ2-1; the D gene is possibly TRBD2 (6 bases). Deletions cut 6 bases from V and 2 bases from J, with 11 bases between. The CDR3 is 14 amino acids. The germline V gene has CDR1 MGHDK and CDR2 SYGVNS. As DNA, the CDR3 is TGTGCCAGCAGCGGGACTCAACCCTACAATGAGCAGTTCTTC. Translated: CASSGTQPYNEQFF. The whole variable domain, remainder taken from reference TRBV25-1 and TRBJ2-1, is EADIYQTPRYLVIGTGKKITLECSQTMGHDKMYWYQQDPGMELHLIHYSYGVNSTEKGDLSSESTVSRIRTEHFPLTLESARPSHTSQYLCASSGTQPYNEQFFGPGTRLTVL.

The chain has TRBV3-1 (or the pseudogene TRBV3-2) and TRBJ1-1; D call uncertain. CDR3 size: 11 residues. The V end was cut by 2 bases, the J end by 6 bases, with 4 bases between. Per germline, CDR1 LGHDT and CDR2 YNNKEL (reference sequence). The CDR3 spells CASSQQAEAFF. The CDR3 coding sequence is TGTGCCAGCAGCCAACAGGCTGAAGCTTTCTTT.

The CDR3 sequence is CASSLRTSGSYNEQFF. The CDR3 bases are TGTGCCAGCAGCTTACGGACTAGCGGCTCCTACAATGAGCAGTTCTTC. This sequence joins TRBV11-3 and TRBJ2-1, with TRBD2 matching 10 bases. CDR1 and CDR2 (germline): SGHNT, YENEEA. The V segment lost 2 bases and the J segment 0 bases; nucleotides outside the gene matches: 1. The CDR3 runs 16 residues.